These 11 T cell receptor beta chains were all obtained from the same sample, sequenced in a study of blood T cell repertoires in COVID-19. Libraries were prepared by immunoSEQ multiplex PCR; TCRdb keeps only in-frame clonotypes and omits some of them. The repertoire holds over 100,000 clones, approximately 84% seen once, with 9.5% to 10% in the top ten. Sequencing was performed on peripheral blood. The receptors shown here come from a man aged 40-49 years with active or convalescent COVID-19.

The rearrangement uses TRBV12-5 and TRBJ1-6; D is possibly TRBD1 (5 bases). The germline V gene encodes CDR1 LGHNT and CDR2 FRNRAP. This CDR3 spans 16 amino acids. V was pared by 2 bases and J by 5 bases, with 13 bases between. In nucleotides, the CDR3 is TGTGCTAGTGGTTTGACCGAGACAGTGAATAATTCACCCCTCCACTTT. Amino acids: CASGLTETVNNSPLHF.

The chain has TRBV7-9 and TRBJ1-2, with D possibly TRBD1 on 6 matching bases. Germline V lookup: CDR1 SEHNR, CDR2 FQNEAQ (reference sequence). Trimming removed 5 bases from V and 4 bases from J, with 23 bases in between. This CDR3 comprises 17 residues. CDR3 loop: CASSPLGTQDLLYGYTF. The CDR3 bases are TGTGCCAGCAGCCCGTTAGGGACACAAGACCTTCTCTATGGCTACACCTTC.

The chain has TRBV12-3 or TRBV12-4 and TRBJ1-1; 7 bases are a match to TRBD1. J was trimmed by 5 bases and V by 2 bases; bases with no gene match: 2. The CDR3 spans 13 residues. Here the CDR3 DNA reads TGTGCCAGCAGTTTACAGACAGGGACTGAAGCTTTCTTT. Translated: CASSLQTGTEAFF.

In its sample, this clone was seen once. The rearrangement uses TRBV19 and TRBJ2-5; 8 bases align to TRBD1. The germline V gene encodes CDR1 LNHDA and CDR2 SQIVND (reference sequence). V was clipped by 3 bases and J by 5 bases; unmatched bases: 14. The CDR3 covers 17 residues. The CDR3 here is CASSIPRTGTAAETQYF. The DNA for the CDR3 is TGTGCCAGTAGTATCCCGCGGACAGGGACGGCGGCGGAGACCCAGTACTTC. The full variable domain, with the rest looked up from reference TRBV19 and TRBJ2-5, is DGGITQSPKYLFRKEGQNVTLSCEQNLNHDAMYWYRQDPGQGLRLIYYSQIVNDFQKGDIAEGYSVSREKKESFPLTVTSAQKNPTAFYLCASSIPRTGTAAETQYFGPGTRLLVL.

The chain uses TRBV19 and TRBJ2-3, with D uncertain. CDR1 and CDR2 from the germline V gene are LNHDA and SQIVND (reference sequence). Trimming stripped 4 bases from V and 3 bases from J, with 8 bases between. The CDR3 spans 13 residues. The CDR3 region has the DNA TGTGCCAGTAGTACACTGCGGACAGATACGCAGTATTTT. Its protein product is CASSTLRTDTQYF.

The rearrangement links TRBV11-2 to TRBJ2-3; maybe TRBD1 (5 bases). The V and J ends lost 4 bases and 2 bases respectively, with 13 bases between them. This CDR3 spans 15 amino acids. The V gene's germline CDR1 is SGHAT and CDR2 FQNNGV. As DNA, the CDR3 is TGTGCCAGCAGCTCTCGACAGATAAACACAGATACGCAGTATTTT. It specifies CASSSRQINTDTQYF.

The chain couples TRBV7-9 to TRBJ2-3; 9 bases map to TRBD1. This CDR3 is built from 14 residues. The junction had 3 bases not matched to a gene; V was cut back by 4 bases and J by 4 bases. Germline lookup yields CDR1 SEHNR and CDR2 FQNEAQ (reference sequence). CDR3 loop: CASSSRQGADTQYF. CDR3 in DNA: TGTGCCAGCAGCTCCCGACAGGGGGCAGATACGCAGTATTTT.

This chain connects TRBV5-6 to TRBJ1-2; 8 positions match TRBD1. Trimming removed 4 bases from V and 6 bases from J; junction bases left unmatched: 14. The CDR3 has 16 residues. In germline, CDR1 is SGHDT, CDR2 YYEEEE. The CDR3 DNA reads as TGTGCCAGCAGCGCCGACCGGGGACAGGCGGTGAATGGCTACACCTTC. It codes for CASSADRGQAVNGYTF.

The chain carries TRBV2 and TRBJ1-5; TRBD1 matches 9 bases. This CDR3 is 16 amino acids long. Germline V CDR1 and CDR2: SNHLY, FYNNEI. The J segment lost 0 bases and the V segment lost 6 bases, leaving 6 bases of the junction unmatched. The CDR3 nucleotides read TGTGCCAGCAGGGGACAGGGTCAGATTAGCAATCAGCCCCAGCATTTT. Its protein product is CASRGQGQISNQPQHF.

This clone came up once. The gene calls are TRBV7-3 and TRBJ2-1, with D tentatively TRBD1 (7 bases). V was pared by 11 bases and J by 0 bases, with 17 bases between. The CDR3 contains 15 residues. Germline loops: CDR1 SGHTA, CDR2 FQGTGA. The CDR3 DNA reads as TGTGCCTCAAGCAGGGGGGCAGGCTCCTACAATGAGCAGTTCTTC. Protein: CASSRGAGSYNEQFF.

About this clone: Distinct nucleotide sequences in the sample also encode this CDR3. The gene calls are TRBV5-4 and TRBJ2-1, with 7 bases fitting TRBD2. The CDR3 has 13 amino acids. Germline values: CDR1 SGHNT, CDR2 YYREEE (reference sequence). V lost 4 bases to trimming and J lost 3 bases; unmatched junction nucleotides: 1. CDR3 protein: CASSGGGYNEQFF. The CDR3 bases are TGTGCCAGCAGCGGCGGGGGCTACAATGAGCAGTTCTTC.